This T cell receptor (beta chain) was profiled in a study of T cell changes during pregnancy in multiple sclerosis. With 0 bases removed from V and 1 base from J, the gap between germline ends came to 13 bases. CDR1 SGHKS and CDR2 YYEKEE come from the germline V gene (reference sequence). The CDR3 spans 16 residues. TCRdb's table, derived via immunoSEQ multiplex PCR, lists solely in-frame clones and lacks some. Of about 46,000 clones in the sample, nearly 95% are singletons; the top ten hold roughly 2.1%. This specimen consisted of peripheral blood, obtained in the third trimester of pregnancy. The receptor was isolated from a female donor with multiple sclerosis, enrolled in a pregnancy study. This rearrangement joins TRBV5-5 to TRBJ1-1; D not certain. The CDR3 reads CASSLAWRAGNTEAFF. The DNA of the CDR3 is TGTGCCAGCAGCTTGGCCTGGAGGGCAGGGAACACTGAAGCTTTCTTT.